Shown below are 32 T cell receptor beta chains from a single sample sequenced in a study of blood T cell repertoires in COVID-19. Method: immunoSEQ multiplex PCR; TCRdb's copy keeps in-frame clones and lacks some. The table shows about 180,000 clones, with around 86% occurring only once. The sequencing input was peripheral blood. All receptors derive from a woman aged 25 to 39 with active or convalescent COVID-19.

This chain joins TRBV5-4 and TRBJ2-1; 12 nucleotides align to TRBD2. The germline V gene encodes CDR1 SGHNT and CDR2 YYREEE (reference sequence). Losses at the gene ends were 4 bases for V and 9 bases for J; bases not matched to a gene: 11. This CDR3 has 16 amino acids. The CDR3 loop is CASSIPLAGGRGEQFF. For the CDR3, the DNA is TGTGCCAGCAGCATTCCTCTAGCGGGGGGGCGCGGTGAGCAGTTCTTC. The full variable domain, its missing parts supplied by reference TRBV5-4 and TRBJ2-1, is ETGVTQSPTHLIKTRGQQVTLRCSSQSGHNTVSWYQQALGQGPQFIFQYYREEENGRGNFPPRFSGLQFPNYSSELNVNALELDDSALYLCASSIPLAGGRGEQFFGPGTRLTVL.

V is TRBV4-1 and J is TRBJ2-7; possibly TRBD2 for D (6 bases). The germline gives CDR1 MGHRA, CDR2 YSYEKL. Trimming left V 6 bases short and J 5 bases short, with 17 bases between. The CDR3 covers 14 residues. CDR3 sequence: CASSFGPEGNEQYF. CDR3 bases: TGCGCCAGCAGTTTCGGCCCGGAGGGCAACGAGCAGTACTTC.

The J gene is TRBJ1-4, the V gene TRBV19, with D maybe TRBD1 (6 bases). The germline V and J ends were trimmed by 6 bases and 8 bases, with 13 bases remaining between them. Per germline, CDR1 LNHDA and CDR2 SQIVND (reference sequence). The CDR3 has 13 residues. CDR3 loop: CASRLTGDEKLFF. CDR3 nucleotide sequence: TGTGCCAGTAGACTGACAGGAGACGAAAAACTGTTTTTT. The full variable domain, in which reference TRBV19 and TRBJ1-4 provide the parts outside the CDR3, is DGGITQSPKYLFRKEGQNVTLSCEQNLNHDAMYWYRQDPGQGLRLIYYSQIVNDFQKGDIAEGYSVSREKKESFPLTVTSAQKNPTAFYLCASRLTGDEKLFFGSGTQLSVL.

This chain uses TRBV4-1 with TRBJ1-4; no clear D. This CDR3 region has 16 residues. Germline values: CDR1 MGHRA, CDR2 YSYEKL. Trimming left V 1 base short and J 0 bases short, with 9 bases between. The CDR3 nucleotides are TGCGCCAGCAGCCAAGGTCCGGGAACAACTAATGAAAAACTGTTTTTT. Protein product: CASSQGPGTTNEKLFF.

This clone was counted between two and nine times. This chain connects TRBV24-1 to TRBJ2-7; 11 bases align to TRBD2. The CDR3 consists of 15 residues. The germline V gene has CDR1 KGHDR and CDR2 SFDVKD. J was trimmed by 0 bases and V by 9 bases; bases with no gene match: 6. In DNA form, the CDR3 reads TGTGCCACCTGCGGGACTAGCGGTTACTCCTACGAGCAGTACTTC. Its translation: CATCGTSGYSYEQYF.

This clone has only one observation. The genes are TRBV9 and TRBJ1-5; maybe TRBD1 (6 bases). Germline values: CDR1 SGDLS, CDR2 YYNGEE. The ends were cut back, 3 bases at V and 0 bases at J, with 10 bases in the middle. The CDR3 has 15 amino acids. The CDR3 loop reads CASSAQGNSNQPQHF. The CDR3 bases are TGTGCCAGCAGCGCCCAGGGGAATAGCAATCAGCCCCAGCATTTT.

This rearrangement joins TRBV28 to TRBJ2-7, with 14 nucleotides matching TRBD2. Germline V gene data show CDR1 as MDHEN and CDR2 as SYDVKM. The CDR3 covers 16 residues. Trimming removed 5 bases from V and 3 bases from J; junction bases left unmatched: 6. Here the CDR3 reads CASSPRLAGGLYEQYF. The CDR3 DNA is TGTGCCAGCAGTCCAAGACTAGCGGGAGGGCTCTACGAGCAGTACTTC.

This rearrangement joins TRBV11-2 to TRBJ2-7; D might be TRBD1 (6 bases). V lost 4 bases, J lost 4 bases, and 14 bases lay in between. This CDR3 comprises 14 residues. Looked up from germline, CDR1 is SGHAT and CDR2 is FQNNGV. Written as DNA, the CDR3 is TGTGCCAGCAGCTGGCCGGGACAAGGATACGAGCAGTACTTC. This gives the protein CASSWPGQGYEQYF.

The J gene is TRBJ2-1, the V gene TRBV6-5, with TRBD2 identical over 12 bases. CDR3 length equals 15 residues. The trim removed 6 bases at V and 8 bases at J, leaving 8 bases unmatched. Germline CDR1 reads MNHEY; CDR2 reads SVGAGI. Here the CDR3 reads CASSLTSGSSDEQFF. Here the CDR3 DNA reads TGTGCCAGCAGCCTGACTAGCGGGAGTTCGGATGAGCAGTTCTTC.

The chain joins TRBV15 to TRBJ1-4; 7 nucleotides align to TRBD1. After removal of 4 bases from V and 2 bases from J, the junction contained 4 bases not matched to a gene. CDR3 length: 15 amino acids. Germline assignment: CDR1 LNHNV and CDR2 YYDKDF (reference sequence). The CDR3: CATSIDRVTNEKLFF. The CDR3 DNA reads TGTGCCACCAGCATCGACAGGGTGACTAATGAAAAACTGTTTTTT. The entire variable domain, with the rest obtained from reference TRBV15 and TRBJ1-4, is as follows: DAMVIQNPRYQVTQFGKPVTLSCSQTLNHNVMYWYQQKSSQAPKLLFHYYDKDFNNEADTPDNFQSRRPNTSFCFLDIRSPGLGDTAMYLCATSIDRVTNEKLFFGSGTQLSVL.

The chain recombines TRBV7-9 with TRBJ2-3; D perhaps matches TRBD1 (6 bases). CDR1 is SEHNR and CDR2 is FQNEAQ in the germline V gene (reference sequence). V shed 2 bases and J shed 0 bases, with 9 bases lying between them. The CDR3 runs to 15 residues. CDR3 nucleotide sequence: TGTGCCAGCAGCTTACAGGGGACCAGCACAGATACGCAGTATTTT. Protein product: CASSLQGTSTDTQYF.

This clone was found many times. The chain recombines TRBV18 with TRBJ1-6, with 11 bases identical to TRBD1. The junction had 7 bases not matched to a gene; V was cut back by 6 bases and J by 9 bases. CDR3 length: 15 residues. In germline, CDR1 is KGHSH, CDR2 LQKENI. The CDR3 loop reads CASSPDRGQGSPLHF. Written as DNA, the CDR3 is TGTGCCAGCTCGCCGGACAGGGGGCAGGGTTCACCCCTCCACTTT.

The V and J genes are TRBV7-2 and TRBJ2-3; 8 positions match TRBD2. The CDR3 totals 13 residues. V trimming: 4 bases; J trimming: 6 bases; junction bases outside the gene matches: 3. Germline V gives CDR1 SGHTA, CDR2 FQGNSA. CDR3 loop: CASSSSGSDTQYF. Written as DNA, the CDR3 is TGTGCCAGCAGCTCAAGCGGGAGCGATACGCAGTATTTT.

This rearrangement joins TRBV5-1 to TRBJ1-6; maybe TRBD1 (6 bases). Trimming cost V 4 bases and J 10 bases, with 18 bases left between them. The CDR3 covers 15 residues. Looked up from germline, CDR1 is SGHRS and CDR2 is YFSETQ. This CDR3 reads CASSDTGTFPSPLHF. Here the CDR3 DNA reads TGCGCCAGCAGCGACACCGGGACATTTCCATCACCCCTCCACTTT.

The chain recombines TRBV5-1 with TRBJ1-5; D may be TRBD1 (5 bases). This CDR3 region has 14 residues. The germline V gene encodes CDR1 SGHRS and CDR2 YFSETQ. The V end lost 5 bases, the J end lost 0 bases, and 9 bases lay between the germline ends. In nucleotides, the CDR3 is TGCGCCAGCAGGCCGACAGCTAGCAATCAGCCCCAGCATTTT. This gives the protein CASRPTASNQPQHF.

The CDR3, as DNA: TGCGCCAGCAACCAGGCCGGGGGCAGCGGGGAAGTGGGCACTGAAGCTTTCTTT. Translating it yields CASNQAGGSGEVGTEAFF. The rearrangement joins TRBV5-1 to TRBJ1-1; a possible D gene is TRBD1 (6 bases). The germline CDR1 and CDR2 sequences are SGHRS and YFSETQ. The CDR3 length is 18 residues. The ends were cut back, 6 bases at V and 4 bases at J, with 28 bases in the middle.

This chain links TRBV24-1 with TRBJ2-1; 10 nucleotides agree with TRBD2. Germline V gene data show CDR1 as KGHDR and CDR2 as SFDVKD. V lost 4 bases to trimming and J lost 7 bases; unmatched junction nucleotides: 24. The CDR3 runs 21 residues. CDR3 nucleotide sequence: TGTGCCACCAGTGACGAAGGACAAGACGGTGTTCATAGCGGGAGGTGGAATGAGCAGTTCTTC. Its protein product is CATSDEGQDGVHSGRWNEQFF.

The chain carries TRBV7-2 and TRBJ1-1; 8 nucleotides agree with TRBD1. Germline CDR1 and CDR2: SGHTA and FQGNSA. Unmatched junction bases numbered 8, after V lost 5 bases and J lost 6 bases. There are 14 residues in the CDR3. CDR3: CASSITTGGSEAFF. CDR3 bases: TGTGCCAGCAGCATAACCACAGGGGGGTCTGAAGCTTTCTTT.

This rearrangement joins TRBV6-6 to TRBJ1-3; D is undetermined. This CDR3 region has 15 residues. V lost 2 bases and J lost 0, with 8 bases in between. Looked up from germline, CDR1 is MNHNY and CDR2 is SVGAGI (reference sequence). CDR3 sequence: CASSYPVSSGNTIYF. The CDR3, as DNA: TGTGCCAGCAGTTACCCGGTTAGCTCTGGAAACACCATATATTTT.

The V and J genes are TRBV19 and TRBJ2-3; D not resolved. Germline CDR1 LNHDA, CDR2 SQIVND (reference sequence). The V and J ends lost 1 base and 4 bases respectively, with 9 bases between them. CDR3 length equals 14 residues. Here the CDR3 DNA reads TGTGCCAGTAGTATAGGAGCGAGCGCAGATACGCAGTATTTT. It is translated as CASSIGASADTQYF.

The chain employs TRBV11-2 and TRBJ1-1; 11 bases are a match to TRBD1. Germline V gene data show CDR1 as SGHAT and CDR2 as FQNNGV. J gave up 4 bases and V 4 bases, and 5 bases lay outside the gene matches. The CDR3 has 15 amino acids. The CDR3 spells CASSSPGQGVTEAFF. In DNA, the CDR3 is TGTGCCAGCAGCTCCCCGGGACAGGGGGTCACTGAAGCTTTCTTT. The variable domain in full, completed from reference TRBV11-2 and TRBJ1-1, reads EAGVAQSPRYKIIEKRQSVAFWCNPISGHATLYWYQQILGQGPKLLIQFQNNGVVDDSQLPKDRFSAERLKGVDSTLKIQPAKLEDSAVYLCASSSPGQGVTEAFFGQGTRLTVV.

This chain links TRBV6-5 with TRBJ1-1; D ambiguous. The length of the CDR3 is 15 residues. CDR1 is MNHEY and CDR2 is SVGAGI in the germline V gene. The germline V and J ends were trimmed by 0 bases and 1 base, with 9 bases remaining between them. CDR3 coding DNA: TGTGCCAGCAGTTACTCCGGACTCCAGAACACTGAAGCTTTCTTT. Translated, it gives CASSYSGLQNTEAFF.

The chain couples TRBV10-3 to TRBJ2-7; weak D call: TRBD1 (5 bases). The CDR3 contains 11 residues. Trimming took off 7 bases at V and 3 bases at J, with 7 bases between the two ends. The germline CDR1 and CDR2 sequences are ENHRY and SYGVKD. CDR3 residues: CAITDSYEQYF. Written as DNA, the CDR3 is TGTGCCATCACCGACAGCTACGAGCAGTACTTC.

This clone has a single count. In nucleotides, the CDR3 is TGTGCCAGCAGCTTAAGCAGGGTGAACACTGAAGCTTTCTTT. It encodes CASSLSRVNTEAFF. The rearrangement links TRBV11-3 to TRBJ1-1; D is possibly TRBD1 (5 bases). This CDR3 has 14 amino acids. CDR1 and CDR2 (germline): SGHNT, YENEEA. V was cut by 2 bases and J by 0 bases, with 7 bases left in between.

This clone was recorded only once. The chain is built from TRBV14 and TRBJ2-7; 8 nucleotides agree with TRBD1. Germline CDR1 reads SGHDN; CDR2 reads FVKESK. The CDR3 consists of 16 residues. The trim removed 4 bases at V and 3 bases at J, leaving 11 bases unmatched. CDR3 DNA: TGTGCCAGCAGCCTGTGGGCGGGACAGGCCAACTACGAGCAGTACTTC. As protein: CASSLWAGQANYEQYF.

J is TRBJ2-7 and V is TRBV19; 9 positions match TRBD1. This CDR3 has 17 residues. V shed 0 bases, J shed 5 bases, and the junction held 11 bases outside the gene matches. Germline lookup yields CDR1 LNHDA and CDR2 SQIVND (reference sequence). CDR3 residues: CASSIDSGGTGYNEQYF. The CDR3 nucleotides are TGTGCCAGTAGTATAGATTCGGGCGGGACAGGGTACAACGAGCAGTACTTC.

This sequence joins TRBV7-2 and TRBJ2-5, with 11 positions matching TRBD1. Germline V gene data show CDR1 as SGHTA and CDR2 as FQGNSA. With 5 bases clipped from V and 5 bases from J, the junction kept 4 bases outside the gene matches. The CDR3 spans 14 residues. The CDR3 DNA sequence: TGTGCCAGCAGCACCGGGACAGGGGGGGAGACCCAGTACTTC. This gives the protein CASSTGTGGETQYF.

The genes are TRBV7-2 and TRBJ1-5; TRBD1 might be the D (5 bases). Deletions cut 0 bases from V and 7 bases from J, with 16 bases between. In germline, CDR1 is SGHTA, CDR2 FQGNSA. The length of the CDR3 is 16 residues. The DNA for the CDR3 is TGTGCCAGCAGCTTAGCGGGGGGGAGGGTCGAGCAGCCCCAGCATTTT. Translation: CASSLAGGRVEQPQHF.

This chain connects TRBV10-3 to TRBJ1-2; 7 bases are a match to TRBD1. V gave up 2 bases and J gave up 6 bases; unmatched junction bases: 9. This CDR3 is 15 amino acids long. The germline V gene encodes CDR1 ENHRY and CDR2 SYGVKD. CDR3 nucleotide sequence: TGTGCCATCAGTGAGCCCGACAGGGCCCGGGATGGCTACACCTTC. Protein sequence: CAISEPDRARDGYTF.

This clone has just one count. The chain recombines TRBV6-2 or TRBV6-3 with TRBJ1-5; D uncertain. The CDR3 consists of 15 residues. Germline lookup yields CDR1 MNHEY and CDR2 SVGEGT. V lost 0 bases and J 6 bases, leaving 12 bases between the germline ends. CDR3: CASSYSRSSGQPQHF. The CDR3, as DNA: TGTGCCAGCAGTTACTCCCGATCGTCGGGTCAGCCCCAGCATTTT.

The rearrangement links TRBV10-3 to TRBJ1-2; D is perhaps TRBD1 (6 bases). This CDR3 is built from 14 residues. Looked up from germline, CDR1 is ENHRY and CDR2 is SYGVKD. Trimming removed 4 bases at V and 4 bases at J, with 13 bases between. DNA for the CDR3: TGTGCCATCAGTGGATCGGACAGTTTCTATGGCTACACCTTC. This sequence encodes CAISGSDSFYGYTF.

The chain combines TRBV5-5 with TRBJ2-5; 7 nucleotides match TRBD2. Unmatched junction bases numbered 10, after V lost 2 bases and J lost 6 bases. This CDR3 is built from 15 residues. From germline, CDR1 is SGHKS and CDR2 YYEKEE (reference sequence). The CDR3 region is CASSFVTGGVQTQYF. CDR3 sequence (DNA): TGTGCCAGCAGCTTTGTAACGGGAGGTGTGCAGACCCAGTACTTC.